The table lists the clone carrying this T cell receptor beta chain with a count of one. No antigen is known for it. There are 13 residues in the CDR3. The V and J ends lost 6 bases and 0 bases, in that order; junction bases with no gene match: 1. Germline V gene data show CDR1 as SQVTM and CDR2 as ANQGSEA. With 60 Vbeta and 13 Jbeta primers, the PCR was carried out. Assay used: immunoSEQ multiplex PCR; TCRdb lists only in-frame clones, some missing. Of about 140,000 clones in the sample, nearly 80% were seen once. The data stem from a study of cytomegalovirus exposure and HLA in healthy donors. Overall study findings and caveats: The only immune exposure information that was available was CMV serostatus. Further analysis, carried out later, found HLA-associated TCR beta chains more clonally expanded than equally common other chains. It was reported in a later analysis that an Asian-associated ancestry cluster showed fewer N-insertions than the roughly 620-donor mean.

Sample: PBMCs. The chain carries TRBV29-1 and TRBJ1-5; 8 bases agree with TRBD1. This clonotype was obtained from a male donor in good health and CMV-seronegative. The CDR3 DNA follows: TGCAGCGTGGGACAGGCTAGCAATCAGCCCCAGCATTTT. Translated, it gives CSVGQASNQPQHF.